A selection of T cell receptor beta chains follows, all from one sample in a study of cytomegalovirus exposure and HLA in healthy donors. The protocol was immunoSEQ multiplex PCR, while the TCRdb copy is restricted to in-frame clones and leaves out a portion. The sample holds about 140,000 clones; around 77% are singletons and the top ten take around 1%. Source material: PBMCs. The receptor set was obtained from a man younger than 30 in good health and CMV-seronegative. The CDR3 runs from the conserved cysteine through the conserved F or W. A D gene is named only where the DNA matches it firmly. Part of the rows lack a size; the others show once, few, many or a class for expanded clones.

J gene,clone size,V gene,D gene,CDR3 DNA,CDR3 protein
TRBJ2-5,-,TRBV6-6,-,TGTGCCAGCAGCCTCAGAAAAGAGACCCAGTACTTC,CASSLRKETQYF
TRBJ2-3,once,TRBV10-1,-,TGCGCCAGCAGTGACCCCCCCCCAGAAATAGATACGCAGTATTTT,CASSDPPPEIDTQYF
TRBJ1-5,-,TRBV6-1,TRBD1,TGTGCCAGCAGTGAGGGACAGGGAAGGTTTCAGCCCCAGCATTTT,CASSEGQGRFQPQHF
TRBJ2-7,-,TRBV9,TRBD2,TGTGCCAGCAGCGTGTCTAGCGGTGATGGGTACGAGCAGTACTTC,CASSVSSGDGYEQYF
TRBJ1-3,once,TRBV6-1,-,TGTGCCAGCAGTGAAGGGGGGGTAAACACCATATATTTT,CASSEGGVNTIYF
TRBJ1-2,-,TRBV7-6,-,TGTGCCAGCAGCTTAGGCTATAACTATGGCTACACCTTC,CASSLGYNYGYTF
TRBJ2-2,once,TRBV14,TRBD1,TGTGCCAGCAGCCAAGACCTTGGGACAGGTGGACGTGTCGGGGAGCTGTTTTTT,CASSQDLGTGGRVGELFF
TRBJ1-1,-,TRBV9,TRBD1,TGTGCCAGCAACTCAGGACAGGGAATGAACACTGAAGCTTTCTTT,CASNSGQGMNTEAFF
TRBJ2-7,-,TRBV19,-,TGTGCCAGTAGTCCCCCCCGCGACAGCTTGGGCTACGAGCAGTACTTC,CASSPPRDSLGYEQYF
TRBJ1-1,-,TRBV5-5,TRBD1,TGTGCCAGCAGCCCGCAGGGGGCGTCGGTCACTGAAGCTTTCTTT,CASSPQGASVTEAFF
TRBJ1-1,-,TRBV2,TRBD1,TGTGCCAGCACCAAGGGGGCGAGTACTGAAGCTTTCTTT,CASTKGASTEAFF
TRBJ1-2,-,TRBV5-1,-,TGCGCCAGCAGCCCTTTTCTCAGCGAGTCTGGCTACACCTTC,CASSPFLSESGYTF
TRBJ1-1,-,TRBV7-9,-,TGTGCCAGCAGCTTACCGGGGAACACTGAAGCTTTCTTT,CASSLPGNTEAFF
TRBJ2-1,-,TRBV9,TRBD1,TGTGCCAGCAGCGTGGGGGGACAGGGGTTTTACGATGAGCAGTTCTTC,CASSVGGQGFYDEQFF
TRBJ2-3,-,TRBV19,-,TGTGCCAGTAGTATATCCCAGACAGATACGCAGTATTTT,CASSISQTDTQYF
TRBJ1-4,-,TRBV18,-,TGTGCCAGCTCCCCAGCGGGGAATGAAAAACTGTTTTTT,CASSPAGNEKLFF
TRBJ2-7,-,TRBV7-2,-,TGTGCCAGCAGCTCGAACAGGGATGCCTACGAGCAGTACTTC,CASSSNRDAYEQYF
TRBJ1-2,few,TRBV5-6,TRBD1,TGTGCCAGCAGCCTGGACAGGAAGGGCTATGGCTACACCTTC,CASSLDRKGYGYTF
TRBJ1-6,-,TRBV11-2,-,TGTGCCAGCAGCTTCTTCAGTTCCCGGGTGGGTAATTCACCCCTCCACTTT,CASSFFSSRVGNSPLHF
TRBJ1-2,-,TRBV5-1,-,TGCGCCAGCAGCCTGGTAGCTAACTATGGCTACACCTTC,CASSLVANYGYTF
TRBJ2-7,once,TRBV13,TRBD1,TGTGCCAGCAGCTTAGGACAGGGGGCGCGCGAGCAGTACTTC,CASSLGQGAREQYF
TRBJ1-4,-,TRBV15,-,TGTGCCACCAGCAGAGCAGGGGCCCTTAATGAAAAACTGTTTTTT,CATSRAGALNEKLFF
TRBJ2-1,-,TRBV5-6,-,TGTGCCAGCAGCTTATCAGGAGGCAATGAGCAGTTCTTC,CASSLSGGNEQFF
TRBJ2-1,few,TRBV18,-,TGTGCCAGCTCACCAAGAGCAGGGGTCTGGAGTGAGCAGTTCTTC,CASSPRAGVWSEQFF
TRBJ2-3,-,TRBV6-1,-,TGTGCCAGCAGTGCAGGGAAGGATACGCAGTATTTT,CASSAGKDTQYF
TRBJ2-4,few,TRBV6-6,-,TGTGCCAGCAGTCCGCACAGGGAAAACATTCAGTACTTC,CASSPHRENIQYF
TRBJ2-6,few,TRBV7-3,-,TGTGCCAGCAGCTCTAACTCTGGGGCCAACGTCCTGACTTTC,CASSSNSGANVLTF
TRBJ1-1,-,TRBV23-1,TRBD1,TGCGCCAGCAAGAGGACAGGACTTTGTTTGAGGCTTACTGAAGCTTTCTTT,CASKRTGLCLRLTEAFF
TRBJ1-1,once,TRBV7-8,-,TGTGCCAGCAGCTTAGTGTCAACTCAAGCTTTCTTT,CASSLVSTQAFF
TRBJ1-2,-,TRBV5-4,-,TGTGCCAGCAGCCCCGGTTTTGAGAGCTATGGCTACACCTTC,CASSPGFESYGYTF
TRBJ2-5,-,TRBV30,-,TGTGCCTGGAGCAACCAAGAGACCCAGTACTTC,CAWSNQETQYF
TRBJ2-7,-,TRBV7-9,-,TGTGCCAGCAGCGGACAGCGGAGCTCCTACGAGCAGTACTTC,CASSGQRSSYEQYF
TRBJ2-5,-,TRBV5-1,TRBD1,TGCGCCAGCAGCTTGGGACAGGGGGGGGAGACCCAGTACTTC,CASSLGQGGETQYF
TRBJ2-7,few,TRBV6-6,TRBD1,TGTGCCAGCACCCTACTGGACAGGGTTGGCGAGCAGTACTTC,CASTLLDRVGEQYF
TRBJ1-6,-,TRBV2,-,TGTGCCAGCAGACAGGGCAGCTCCTATAATTCACCCCTCCACTTT,CASRQGSSYNSPLHF
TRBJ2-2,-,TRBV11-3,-,TGTGCCAGCAGCTCCCGACAGATGAACACCGGGGAGCTGTTTTTT,CASSSRQMNTGELFF
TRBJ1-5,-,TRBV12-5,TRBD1,TGTGCTAGTGGTTTGGGACGGACAGGGCGGGGGCAGCCCCAGCATTTT,CASGLGRTGRGQPQHF
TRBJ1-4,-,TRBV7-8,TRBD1,TGTGCCAGCAGCTTAGTGGTTCGGGACAGGGGACTGTTTTTT,CASSLVVRDRGLFF
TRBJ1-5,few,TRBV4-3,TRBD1,TGCGCCAGCAGCCCTTCCTCCGGGACAGGGGTTCAGCCCCAGCATTTT,CASSPSSGTGVQPQHF
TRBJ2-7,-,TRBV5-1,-,TGCGCCAGCAGCTTGGCCATTGGGCCAGGGGGGTCCTACGAGCAGTACTTC,CASSLAIGPGGSYEQYF
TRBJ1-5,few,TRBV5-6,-,TGTGCCAGCAGCTTGGGGCAGGTAAATCAGCCCCAGCATTTT,CASSLGQVNQPQHF
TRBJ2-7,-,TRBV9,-,TGTGCCAGCAGCGTTAGTACCGGGGTCTACGAGCAGTACTTC,CASSVSTGVYEQYF
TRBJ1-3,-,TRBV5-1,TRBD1,TGCGCCAGCAGCACCGGGACAGGGGGACTTTCTGGAAACACCATATATTTT,CASSTGTGGLSGNTIYF
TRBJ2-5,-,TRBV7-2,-,TGTGCCAGCAGCTTTCTATCAGAGACCCAGTACTTC,CASSFLSETQYF
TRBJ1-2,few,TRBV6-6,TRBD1,TGTGCCAGCAGTTACCCTTCCGACAGGGACTATGGCTACACCTTC,CASSYPSDRDYGYTF